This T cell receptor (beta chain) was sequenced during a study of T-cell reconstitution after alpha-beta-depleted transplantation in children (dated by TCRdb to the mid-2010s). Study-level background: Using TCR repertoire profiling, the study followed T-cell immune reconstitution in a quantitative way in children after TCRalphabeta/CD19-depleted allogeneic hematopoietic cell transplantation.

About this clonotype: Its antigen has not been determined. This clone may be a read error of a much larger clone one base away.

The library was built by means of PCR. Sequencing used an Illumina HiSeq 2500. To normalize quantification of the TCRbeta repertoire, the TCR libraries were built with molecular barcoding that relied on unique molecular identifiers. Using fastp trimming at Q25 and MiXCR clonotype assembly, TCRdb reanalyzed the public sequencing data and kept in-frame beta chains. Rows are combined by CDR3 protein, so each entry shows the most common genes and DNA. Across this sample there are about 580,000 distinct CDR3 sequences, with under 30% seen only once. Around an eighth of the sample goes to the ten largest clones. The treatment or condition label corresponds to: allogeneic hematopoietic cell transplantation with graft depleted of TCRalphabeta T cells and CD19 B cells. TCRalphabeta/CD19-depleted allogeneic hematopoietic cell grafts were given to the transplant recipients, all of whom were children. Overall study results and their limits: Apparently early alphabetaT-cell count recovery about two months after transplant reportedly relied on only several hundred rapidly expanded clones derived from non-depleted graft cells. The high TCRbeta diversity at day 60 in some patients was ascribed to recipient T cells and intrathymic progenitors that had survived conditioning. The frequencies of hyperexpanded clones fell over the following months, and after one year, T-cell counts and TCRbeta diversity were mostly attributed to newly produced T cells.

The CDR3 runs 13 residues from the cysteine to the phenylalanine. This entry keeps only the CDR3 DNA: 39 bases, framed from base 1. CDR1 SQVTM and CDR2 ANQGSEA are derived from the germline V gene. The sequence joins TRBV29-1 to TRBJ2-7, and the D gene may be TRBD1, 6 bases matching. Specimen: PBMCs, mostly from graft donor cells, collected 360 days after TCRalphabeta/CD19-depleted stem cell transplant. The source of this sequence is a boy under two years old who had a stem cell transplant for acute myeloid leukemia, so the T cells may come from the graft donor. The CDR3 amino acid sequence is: CSVGDIGVYEEYF. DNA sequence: TGCAGCGTTGGGGACATTGGCGTCTACGAGGAGTACTTC.